This T cell receptor (beta chain) was recorded in a study of CD8+CD57+ T cells in acquired aplastic anemia. Study overall: Isolated CD4+ and CD8+ cells, once sorted, yielded DNA averaging roughly 3 ug. Whole-study findings and limits: Overlapping CD8+ CDR3 repertoires of patients and controls contained under 35 shared sequences.

CD8+CD57+ cell expansion, shown by flow cytometry, had occurred in the patients selected for sequencing. None of the patients had been given any therapy when their blood was sampled. The study profiled TCR beta VDJ and CDR3 using genomic DNA as template. Each CDR3 protein gets one entry after TCRdb re-called the reads with MiXCR. Altogether over 150,000 distinct CDR3 sequences are present, over 55% being singletons, with the ten largest covering more than 35%. In regard to this clonotype: Its antigen is unidentified.

The sample taken for sequencing was sorted CD4+, CD8+, or CD8+CD57+ T cells (not recorded which) from PBMCs. This TCR came from a human donor with aplastic anemia.

CDR3: CASSAREGASPLHF. The DNA for the CDR3 is TGTGCCAGCAGCGCTCGGGAAGGGGCCTCACCCCTCCACTTT. The chain recombines TRBV6-1 with TRBJ1-6; D possibly corresponds to TRBD1 (5 bases). Trimming took off 6 bases at V and 10 bases at J, with 16 bases between the two ends. CDR1 and CDR2 from the germline V gene are MNHNS and SASEGT. The CDR3 consists of 14 residues.